The 4 T cell receptor beta chains given below trace back to one sample, sequenced in a study of neurological immune-mediated disorders. TCRdb itself ran the 5' RACE reads through MiXCR, one entry per CDR3 protein. The repertoire consists of approximately 23,000 distinct CDR3 sequences, with 13% occurring once and the leading ten covering 4.5% to 5.5%. Time point reported: technical triplicate 1. The sample comprised CD4+ T cells from blood. The source of these receptors is a female donor with HTLV-1-associated myelopathy (HAM/TSP).

This clonotype occurred many times. The chain recombines TRBV7-9 with TRBJ2-3; 9 bases align to TRBD2. V lost 2 bases, J lost 2 bases, and 8 bases stayed unmatched. CDR1 and CDR2 (germline): SEHNR, FQNEAQ (reference sequence). The CDR3 runs 17 residues. The CDR3 region has the DNA TGTGCCAGCAGCTTACGAAATAGCGGGGGCCCCACAGATACGCAGTATTTT. As protein: CASSLRNSGGPTDTQYF.

Ten or more counts support this clonotype. A read error may produce the germline difference seen at one junction end. The J gene is TRBJ2-2, the V gene TRBV7-7; TRBD1 agrees at 9 bases. Germline CDR1 SSHAT, CDR2 FNYEAQ (reference sequence). This CDR3 contains 15 residues. The CDR3 DNA reads TGTGCTAGCAGCTTAGCGACAGGGGGAACCGGGGAGCTGTTTTTT. Its protein is CASSLATGGTGELFF.

This clonotype has a count of ten or more. This sequence joins TRBV7-2 and TRBJ2-5; D is possibly TRBD1 or TRBD2 (5 bases each). The length of the CDR3 is 13 residues. CDR1 and CDR2 (germline): SGHTA, FQGNSA. Trimming left V 7 bases short and J 2 bases short, with 11 bases between. The DNA of the CDR3 is TGTGCCAGCAACCGGGACGGTCAAGAGACCCAGTACTTC. Translation gives CASNRDGQETQYF.

In its sample, this clonotype was seen many times. This chain connects TRBV20-1 to TRBJ1-1; D may be TRBD1 (6 bases). Germline loops: CDR1 DFQATT, CDR2 SNEGSKA (reference sequence). This CDR3 is 13 amino acids long. V gave up 1 base and J gave up 1 base, with 7 bases separating them. This CDR3 is CSARGQANTEAFF. The CDR3 bases are TGCAGTGCTAGAGGACAGGCGAACACTGAAGCTTTCTTT.